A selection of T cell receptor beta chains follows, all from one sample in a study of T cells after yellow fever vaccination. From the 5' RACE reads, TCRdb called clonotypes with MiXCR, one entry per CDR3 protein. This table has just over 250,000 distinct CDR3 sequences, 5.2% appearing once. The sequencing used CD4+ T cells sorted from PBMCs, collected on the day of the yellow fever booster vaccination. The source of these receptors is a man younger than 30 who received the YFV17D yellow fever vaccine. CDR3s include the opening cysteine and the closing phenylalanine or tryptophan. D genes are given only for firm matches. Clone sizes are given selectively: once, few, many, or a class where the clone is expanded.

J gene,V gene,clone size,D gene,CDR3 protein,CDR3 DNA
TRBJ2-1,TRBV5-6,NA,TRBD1,CASSLAVGQGTNEQFF,TGTGCCAGCAGCTTGGCGGTGGGACAGGGGACTAATGAGCAGTTCTTC
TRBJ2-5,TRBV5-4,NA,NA,CASSTFKGGQETQYF,TGTGCCAGCAGCACCTTTAAGGGGGGCCAAGAGACCCAGTACTTC
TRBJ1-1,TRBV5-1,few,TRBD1,CASSLGPQGGTNTEAFF,TGCGCCAGCAGCTTGGGGCCCCAGGGGGGGACGAACACTGAAGCTTTCTTT
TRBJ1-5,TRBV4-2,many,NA,CASSHIQGSNQPQHF,TGTGCCAGCAGCCATATACAGGGATCCAATCAGCCCCAGCATTTT
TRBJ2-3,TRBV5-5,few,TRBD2,CASSRNRRLAGFSSTDTQYF,TGTGCCAGCAGCCGAAACCGTAGACTAGCGGGGTTCTCTAGCACAGATACGCAGTATTTT
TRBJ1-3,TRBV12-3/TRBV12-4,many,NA,CASSPRPFSGNTIYF,TGTGCCAGCAGCCCGCGGCCCTTCTCTGGAAACACCATATATTTT
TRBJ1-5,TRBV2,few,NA,CASSETANNQPQHF,TGTGCCAGCAGCGAGACAGCAAACAATCAGCCCCAGCATTTT
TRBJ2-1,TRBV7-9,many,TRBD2,CASSPGLAGFYNEQFF,TGTGCCAGCAGCCCGGGACTAGCGGGCTTCTACAATGAGCAGTTCTTC
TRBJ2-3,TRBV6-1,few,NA,CASSLRGFSTDTQYF,TGTGCCAGCAGCCTTCGGGGGTTCAGCACAGATACGCAGTATTTT
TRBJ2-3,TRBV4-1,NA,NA,CASSQVSPRGRIDTQYF,TGCGCCAGCAGCCAAGTGAGTCCGCGGGGTAGAATAGATACGCAGTATTTT
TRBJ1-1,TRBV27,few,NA,CASTSPPWTEAFF,TGTGCCAGCACCTCACCCCCGTGGACTGAAGCTTTCTTT
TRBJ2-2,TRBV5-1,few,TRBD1,CASSWTGTTGELFF,TGCGCCAGCAGCTGGACAGGGACTACCGGGGAGCTGTTTTTT
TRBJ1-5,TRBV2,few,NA,CASRATVNQPQHF,TGTGCCAGCAGGGCGACAGTTAATCAGCCCCAGCATTTT
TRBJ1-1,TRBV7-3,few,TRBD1,CASSFGTVNTEAFF,TGTGCCAGCAGCTTCGGGACAGTAAACACTGAAGCTTTCTTT
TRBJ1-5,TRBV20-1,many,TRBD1,CSAVPQRGTGAVHF,TGCAGTGCTGTCCCTCAAAGAGGTACAGGGGCAGTTCATTTT
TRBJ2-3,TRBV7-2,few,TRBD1,CASRDRVTDTQYF,TGTGCCAGTAGGGACAGGGTGACAGATACGCAGTATTTT
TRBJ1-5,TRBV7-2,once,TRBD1,CASSHPQGALEPQHF,TGTGCCAGCAGCCACCCACAGGGGGCTCTTGAGCCCCAGCATTTT
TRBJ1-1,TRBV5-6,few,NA,CASSSLLETDRAFF,TGTGCCAGCAGCTCTTTACTAGAAACTGACAGAGCTTTCTTT
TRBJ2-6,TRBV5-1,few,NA,CASRAVSGANVLTF,TGCGCCAGCAGGGCCGTCTCTGGGGCCAACGTCCTGACTTTC
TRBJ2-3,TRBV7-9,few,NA,CASSLRQTDTQYF,TGTGCCAGCAGCTTGCGACAGACAGATACGCAGTATTTT
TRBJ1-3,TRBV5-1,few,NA,CASSRDGSGNTIYF,TGCGCCAGCAGCCGCGATGGGTCTGGAAACACCATATATTTT
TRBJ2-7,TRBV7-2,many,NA,CASSLGRDTYEQYF,TGTGCCAGCAGCTTAGGTCGGGACACGTACGAGCAGTACTTC
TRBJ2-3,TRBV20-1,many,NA,CSAVNSGPGTDTQYF,TGCAGTGCGGTTAATAGCGGCCCCGGCACAGATACGCAGTATTTT
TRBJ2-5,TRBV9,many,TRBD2,CASSAGLAGETQYF,TGTGCCAGCAGCGCCGGACTAGCCGGCGAGACCCAGTACTTC
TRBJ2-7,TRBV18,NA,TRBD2,CASSPSSGGSYEQYF,TGTGCCAGCTCACCGTCTAGCGGGGGTTCCTACGAGCAGTACTTC
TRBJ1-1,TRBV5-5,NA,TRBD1,CASRRQGRADTEAFF,TGTGCCAGCAGAAGACAGGGAAGAGCGGACACTGAAGCTTTCTTT
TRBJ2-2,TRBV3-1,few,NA,CASSSDGRGYTGELFF,TGTGCCAGCAGCTCTGACGGAAGGGGATATACCGGGGAGCTGTTTTTT
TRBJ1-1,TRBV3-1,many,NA,CASSQAGEAFF,TGTGCCAGCAGCCAAGCAGGGGAAGCTTTCTTT
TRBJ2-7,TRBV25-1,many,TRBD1,CASSLPGQGVGEQYF,TGTGCCAGCAGTCTACCGGGACAGGGGGTGGGCGAGCAGTACTTC
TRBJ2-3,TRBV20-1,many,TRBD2,CSAPIGSGVTDTQYF,TGCAGTGCCCCGATCGGTAGCGGGGTTACAGATACGCAGTATTTT
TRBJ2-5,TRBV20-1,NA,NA,CSARDVGLETQYF,TGCAGTGCTAGAGACGTGGGGCTAGAAACCCAGTACTTC
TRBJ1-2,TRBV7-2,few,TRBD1,CASSLDRDSGYTF,TGTGCCAGCAGCTTAGACAGGGACAGTGGCTACACCTTC
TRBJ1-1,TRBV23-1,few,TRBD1,CASSQVSPRGQAGDTEAFF,TGCGCCAGCAGTCAAGTCTCCCCCCGGGGACAGGCTGGGGACACTGAAGCTTTCTTT
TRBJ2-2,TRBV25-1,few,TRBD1,CASSTQGAPSTGELFF,TGTGCCAGCTCAACTCAGGGGGCGCCGAGCACCGGGGAGCTGTTTTTT
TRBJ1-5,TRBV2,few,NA,CASSEGGLGQPQHF,TGTGCCAGCAGTGAAGGAGGGTTAGGACAGCCCCAGCATTTT
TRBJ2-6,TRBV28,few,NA,CASSLNQGPSPWGANVLTF,TGTGCCAGCAGTTTAAACCAGGGCCCGTCTCCGTGGGGGGCCAACGTCCTGACTTTC
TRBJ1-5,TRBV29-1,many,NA,CSVLIGNQPQHF,TGCAGCGTACTCATTGGAAATCAGCCCCAGCATTTT
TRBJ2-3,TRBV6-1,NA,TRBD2,CAIRGTTGTDTQYF,TGTGCCATCCGCGGGACTACAGGCACAGATACGCAGTATTTT
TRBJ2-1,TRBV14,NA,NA,CASSQRPDSSYNEQFF,TGTGCCAGCAGCCAAAGACCTGACAGCTCCTACAATGAGCAGTTCTTC
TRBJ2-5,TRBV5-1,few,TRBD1,CASRRQGLEQETQYF,TGCGCCAGCAGGCGACAGGGCCTTGAGCAAGAGACCCAGTACTTC
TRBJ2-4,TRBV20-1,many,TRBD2,CSAPGSSGGPKNIQYF,TGCAGTGCTCCCGGGTCCAGCGGGGGGCCAAAAAACATTCAGTACTTC
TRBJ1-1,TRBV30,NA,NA,CAWRRTEAFF,TGTGCCTGGAGGCGGACTGAAGCTTTCTTT
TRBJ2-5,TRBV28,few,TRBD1,CASSRGQLKETQYF,TGTGCCAGCAGTAGGGGACAGCTAAAAGAGACCCAGTACTTC
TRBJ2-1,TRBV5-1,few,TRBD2,CASRLAGGVDEQFF,TGCGCCAGCAGGCTAGCGGGGGGCGTCGATGAGCAGTTCTTC
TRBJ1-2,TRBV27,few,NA,CASSPTRSHGYTF,TGTGCCAGCAGTCCTACAAGGAGCCATGGCTACACCTTC
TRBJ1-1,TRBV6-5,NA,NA,CASTLEGEGTEAFF,TGTGCCAGCACCTTAGAAGGGGAGGGCACTGAAGCTTTCTTT
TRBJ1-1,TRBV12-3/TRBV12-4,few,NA,CASSLEGEGKTEAFF,TGTGCCAGCAGTTTAGAAGGGGAAGGAAAAACTGAAGCTTTCTTT
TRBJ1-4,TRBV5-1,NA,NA,CASSRGHPGSEKLFF,TGCGCCAGCAGCAGGGGACACCCCGGCTCTGAAAAACTGTTTTTT
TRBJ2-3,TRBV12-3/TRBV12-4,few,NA,CASSFPSGTDTQYF,TGTGCCAGCAGTTTCCCTAGCGGCACAGATACGCAGTATTTT
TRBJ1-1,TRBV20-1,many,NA,CSATGNTEAFF,TGCAGTGCTACAGGGAACACTGAAGCTTTCTTT
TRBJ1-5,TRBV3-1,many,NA,CASSQSNQPQHF,TGTGCCAGCAGCCAAAGCAATCAGCCCCAGCATTTT
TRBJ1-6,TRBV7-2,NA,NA,CASSLEGLGSPLHF,TGTGCCAGCAGCTTGGAGGGCCTCGGTTCACCCCTCCACTTT
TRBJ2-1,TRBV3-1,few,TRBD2,CASSPRGGPSYNEQFF,TGTGCCAGCAGCCCCCGGGGGGGCCCGTCCTACAATGAGCAGTTCTTC